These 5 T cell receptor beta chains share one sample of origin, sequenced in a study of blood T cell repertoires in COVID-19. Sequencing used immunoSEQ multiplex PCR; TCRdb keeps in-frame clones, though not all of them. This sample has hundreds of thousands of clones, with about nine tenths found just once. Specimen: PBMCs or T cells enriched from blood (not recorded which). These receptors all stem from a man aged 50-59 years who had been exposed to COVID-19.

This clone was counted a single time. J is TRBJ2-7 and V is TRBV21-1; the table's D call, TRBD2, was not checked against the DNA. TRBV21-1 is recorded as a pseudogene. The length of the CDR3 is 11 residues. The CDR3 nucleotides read TGTGCCAGCAGCAAAGTCGGTTCTGAGTACGTC. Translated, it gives CASSKVGSEYV.

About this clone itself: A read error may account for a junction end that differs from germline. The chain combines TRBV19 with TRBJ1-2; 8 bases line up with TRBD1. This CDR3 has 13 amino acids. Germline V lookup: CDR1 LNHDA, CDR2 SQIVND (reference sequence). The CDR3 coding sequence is TGTGCCAGTAGCCGGGACAGGAACTCTGGCTACACCTTC. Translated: CASSRDRNSGYTF.

The CDR3 DNA reads TGCGCCAGCAGGTCCACAGGGTCCTATGGCTACACCTTC. Translation: CASRSTGSYGYTF. V gene TRBV5-1 combines with J gene TRBJ1-2, with D maybe TRBD1 (6 bases). Trimming took 5 bases from V and 4 from J, leaving 12 bases between them. The CDR3 extends over 13 amino acids. From germline, CDR1 is SGHRS and CDR2 YFSETQ.

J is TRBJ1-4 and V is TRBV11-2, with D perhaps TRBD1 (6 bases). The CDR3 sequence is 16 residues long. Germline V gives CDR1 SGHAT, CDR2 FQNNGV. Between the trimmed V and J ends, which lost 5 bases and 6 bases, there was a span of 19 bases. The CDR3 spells CASSPSAGTPYEKLFF. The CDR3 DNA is TGTGCCAGCAGCCCCTCCGCCGGGACACCATATGAAAAACTGTTTTTT.

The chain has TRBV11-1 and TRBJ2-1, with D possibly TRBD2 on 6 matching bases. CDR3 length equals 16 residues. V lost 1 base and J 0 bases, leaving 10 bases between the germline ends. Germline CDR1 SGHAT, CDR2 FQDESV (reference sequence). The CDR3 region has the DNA TGTGCCAGCAGCTTAGAACGGGGGAGCTCCTACAATGAGCAGTTCTTC. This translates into CASSLERGSSYNEQFF.